The entry that follows covers one TCR beta chain sequence. The sample belongs to a study of blood T cell repertoires in COVID-19. On the study more broadly: T cells, B-cell-depleted T cells, or PBMCs provided the cDNA or gDNA that served as material.

The CDR3 extends over 14 amino acids. Germline assignment: CDR1 MNHEY and CDR2 SMNVEV (reference sequence). V lost 2 bases, J lost 6 bases, and 8 bases lay in between. As originally analysed: Estimates of nucleated cell counts were drawn from the amplification of reference gene primers. Profiling relied on immunoSEQ multiplex PCR, and the TCRdb table lists in-frame clones only, not all of them. V and J calls and clone size are those listed in that table; D and trimming were worked out from the DNA. The data contain about 360,000 clones, approximately 86% of them singletons. Source material: peripheral blood. The chain recombines TRBV27 with TRBJ1-6; the D gene is possibly TRBD1 (6 bases). This clonotype originated in a woman aged 60 to 75 with COVID-19, enrolled during active disease. CDR3 in amino acids: CASSLGGANSPLHF. In DNA form, the CDR3 reads TGTGCCAGCAGTTTAGGGGGGGCTAATTCACCCCTCCACTTT.